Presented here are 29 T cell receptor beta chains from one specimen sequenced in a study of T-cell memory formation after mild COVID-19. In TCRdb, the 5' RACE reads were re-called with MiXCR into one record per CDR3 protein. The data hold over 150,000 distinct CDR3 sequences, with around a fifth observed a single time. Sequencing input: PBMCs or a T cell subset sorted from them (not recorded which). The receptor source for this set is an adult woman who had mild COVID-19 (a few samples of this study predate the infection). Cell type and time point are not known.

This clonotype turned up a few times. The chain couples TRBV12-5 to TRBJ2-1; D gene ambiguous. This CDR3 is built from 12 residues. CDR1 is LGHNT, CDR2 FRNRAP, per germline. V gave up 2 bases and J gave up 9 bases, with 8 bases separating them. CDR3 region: CASGLLVVEQFF. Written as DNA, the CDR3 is TGTGCTAGTGGTTTGCTGGTGGTTGAGCAGTTCTTC. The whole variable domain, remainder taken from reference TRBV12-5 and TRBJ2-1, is DARVTQTPRHKVTEMGQEVTMRCQPILGHNTVFWYRQTMMQGLELLAYFRNRAPLDDSGMPKDRFSAEMPDATLATLKIQPSEPRDSAVYFCASGLLVVEQFFGPGTRLTVL.

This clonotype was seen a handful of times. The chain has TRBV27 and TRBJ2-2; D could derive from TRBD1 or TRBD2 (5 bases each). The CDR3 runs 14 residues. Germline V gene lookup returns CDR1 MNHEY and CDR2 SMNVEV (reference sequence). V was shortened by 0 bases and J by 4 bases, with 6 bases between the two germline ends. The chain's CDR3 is CASSLSGTTGELFF. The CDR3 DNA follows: TGTGCCAGCAGTTTATCTGGGACCACCGGGGAGCTGTTTTTT.

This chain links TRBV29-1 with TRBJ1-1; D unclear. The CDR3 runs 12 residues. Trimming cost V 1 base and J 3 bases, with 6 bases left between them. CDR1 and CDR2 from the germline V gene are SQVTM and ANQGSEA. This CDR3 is CSVEGEDTEAFF. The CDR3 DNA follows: TGCAGCGTTGAAGGTGAGGACACTGAAGCTTTCTTT.

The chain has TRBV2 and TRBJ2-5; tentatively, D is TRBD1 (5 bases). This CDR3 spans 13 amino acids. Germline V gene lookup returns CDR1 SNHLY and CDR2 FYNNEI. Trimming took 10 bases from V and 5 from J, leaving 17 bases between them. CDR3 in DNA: TGTGCCACCAGCCAGGGCCGCCAGGAGACCCAGTACTTC. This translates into CATSQGRQETQYF.

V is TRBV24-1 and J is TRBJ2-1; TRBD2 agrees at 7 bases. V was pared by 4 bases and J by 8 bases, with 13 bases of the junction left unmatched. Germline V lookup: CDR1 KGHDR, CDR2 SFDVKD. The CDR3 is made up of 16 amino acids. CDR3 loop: CATSEWGGGSSDEQFF. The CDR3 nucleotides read TGTGCCACCAGTGAATGGGGGGGAGGTAGCTCGGATGAGCAGTTCTTC.

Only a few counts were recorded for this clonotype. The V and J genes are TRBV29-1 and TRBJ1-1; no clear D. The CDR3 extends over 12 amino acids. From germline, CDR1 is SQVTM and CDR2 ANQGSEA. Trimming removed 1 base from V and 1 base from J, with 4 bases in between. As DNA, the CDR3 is TGCAGCGTTGAAGGGGGGAACACTGAAGCTTTCTTT. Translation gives CSVEGGNTEAFF.

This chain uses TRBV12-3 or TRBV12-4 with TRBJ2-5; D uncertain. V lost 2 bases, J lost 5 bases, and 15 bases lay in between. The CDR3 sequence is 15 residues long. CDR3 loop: CASSLRAPQGETQYF. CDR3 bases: TGTGCCAGCAGTTTAAGGGCACCTCAAGGGGAGACCCAGTACTTC.

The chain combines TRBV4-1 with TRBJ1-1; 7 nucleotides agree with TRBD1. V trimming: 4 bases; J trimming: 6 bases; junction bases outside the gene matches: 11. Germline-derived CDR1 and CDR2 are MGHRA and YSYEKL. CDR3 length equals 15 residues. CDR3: CASSLHRQGLSEAFF. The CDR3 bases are TGCGCCAGCAGCCTGCACCGACAGGGTCTCTCTGAAGCTTTCTTT.

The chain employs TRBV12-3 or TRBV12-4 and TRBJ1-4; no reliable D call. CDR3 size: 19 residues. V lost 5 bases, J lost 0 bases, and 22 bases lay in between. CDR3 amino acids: CASSTINPVEGTTNEKLFF. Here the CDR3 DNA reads TGTGCCAGCAGTACAATCAACCCGGTTGAGGGAACAACTAATGAAAAACTGTTTTTT.

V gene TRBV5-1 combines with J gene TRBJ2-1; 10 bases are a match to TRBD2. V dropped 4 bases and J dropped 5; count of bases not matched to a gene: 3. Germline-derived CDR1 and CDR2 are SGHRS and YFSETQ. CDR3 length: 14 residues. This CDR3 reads CASSLAGVNNEQFF. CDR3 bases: TGCGCCAGCAGCCTAGCGGGAGTCAACAATGAGCAGTTCTTC.

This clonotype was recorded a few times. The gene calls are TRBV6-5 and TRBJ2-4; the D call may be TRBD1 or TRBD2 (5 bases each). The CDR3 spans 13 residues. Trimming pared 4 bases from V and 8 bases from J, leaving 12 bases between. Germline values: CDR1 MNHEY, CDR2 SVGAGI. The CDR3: CASSSILGDIQYF. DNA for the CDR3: TGTGCCAGCAGTTCTATCCTGGGGGACATTCAGTACTTC.

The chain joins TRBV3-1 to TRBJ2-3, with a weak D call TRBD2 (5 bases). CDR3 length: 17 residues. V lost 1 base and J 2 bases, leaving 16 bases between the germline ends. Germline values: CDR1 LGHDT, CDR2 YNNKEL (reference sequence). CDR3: CASSQVLASRPTDTQYF. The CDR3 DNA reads TGTGCCAGCAGCCAAGTCCTAGCTAGCCGACCCACAGATACGCAGTATTTT.

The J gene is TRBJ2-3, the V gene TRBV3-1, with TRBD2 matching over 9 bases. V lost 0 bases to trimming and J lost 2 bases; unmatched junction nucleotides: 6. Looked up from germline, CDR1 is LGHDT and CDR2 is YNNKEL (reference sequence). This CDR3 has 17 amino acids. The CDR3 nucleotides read TGTGCCAGCAGCCAAGAGGAGACTAGCGGACCCACAGATACGCAGTATTTT. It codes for CASSQEETSGPTDTQYF.

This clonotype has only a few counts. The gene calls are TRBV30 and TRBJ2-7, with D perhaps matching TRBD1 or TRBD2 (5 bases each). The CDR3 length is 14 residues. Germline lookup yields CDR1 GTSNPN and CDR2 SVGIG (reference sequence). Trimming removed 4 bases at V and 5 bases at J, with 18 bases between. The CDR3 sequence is CAWNSGTRSHEQYF. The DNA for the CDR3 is TGTGCCTGGAATTCGGGGACCCGGTCCCACGAGCAGTACTTC.

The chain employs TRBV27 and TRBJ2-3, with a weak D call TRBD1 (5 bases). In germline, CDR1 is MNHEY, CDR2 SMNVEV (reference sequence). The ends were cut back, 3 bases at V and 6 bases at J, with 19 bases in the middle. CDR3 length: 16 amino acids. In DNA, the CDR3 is TGTGCCAGCAGTTTTCCCGGACACGGGCGATATGATACGCAGTATTTT. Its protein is CASSFPGHGRYDTQYF.

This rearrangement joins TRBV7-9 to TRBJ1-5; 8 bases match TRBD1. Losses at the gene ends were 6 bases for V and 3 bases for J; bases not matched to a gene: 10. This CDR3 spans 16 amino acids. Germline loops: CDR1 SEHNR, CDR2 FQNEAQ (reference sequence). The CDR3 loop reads CASSPGTGVYNQPQHF. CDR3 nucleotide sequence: TGTGCCAGCAGTCCTGGGACAGGTGTGTACAATCAGCCCCAGCATTTT.

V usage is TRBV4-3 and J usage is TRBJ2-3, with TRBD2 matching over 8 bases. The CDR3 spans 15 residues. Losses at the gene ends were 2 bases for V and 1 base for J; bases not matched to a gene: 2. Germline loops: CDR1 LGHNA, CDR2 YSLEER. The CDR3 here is CASSQPTSGTDTQYF. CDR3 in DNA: TGCGCCAGCAGCCAACCGACTAGCGGCACAGATACGCAGTATTTT.

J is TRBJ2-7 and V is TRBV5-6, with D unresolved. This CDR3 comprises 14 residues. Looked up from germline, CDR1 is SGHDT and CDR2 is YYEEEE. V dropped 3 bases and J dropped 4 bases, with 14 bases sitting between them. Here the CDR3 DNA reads TGTGCCAGCAGCTGGCTGACGGGTGCTTACGAGCAGTACTTC. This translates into CASSWLTGAYEQYF.

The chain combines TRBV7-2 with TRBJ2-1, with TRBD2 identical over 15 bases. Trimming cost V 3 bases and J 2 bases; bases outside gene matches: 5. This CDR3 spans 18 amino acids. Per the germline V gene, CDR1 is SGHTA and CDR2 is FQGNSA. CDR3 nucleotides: TGTGCCAGCAGCTTGACCGGGACTAGCGGGAGGCCCTACAATGAGCAGTTCTTC. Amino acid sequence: CASSLTGTSGRPYNEQFF. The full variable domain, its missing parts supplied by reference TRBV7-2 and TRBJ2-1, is GAGVSQSPSNKVTEKGKDVELRCDPISGHTALYWYRQSLGQGLEFLIYFQGNSAPDKSGLPSDRFSAERTGGSVSTLTIQRTQQEDSAVYLCASSLTGTSGRPYNEQFFGPGTRLTVL.

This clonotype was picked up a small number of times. CDR3 sequence (DNA): TGTGCCAGCACCCCCGGTAGTGGAATCTCCTACGAGCAGTACTTC. This codes for CASTPGSGISYEQYF. The rearrangement links TRBV4-2 to TRBJ2-7; D is unresolved. Germline assignment: CDR1 LGHNA and CDR2 YNFKEQ. Between the trimmed V and J ends, which lost 7 bases and 0 bases, there was a span of 16 bases. The CDR3 length is 15 residues.

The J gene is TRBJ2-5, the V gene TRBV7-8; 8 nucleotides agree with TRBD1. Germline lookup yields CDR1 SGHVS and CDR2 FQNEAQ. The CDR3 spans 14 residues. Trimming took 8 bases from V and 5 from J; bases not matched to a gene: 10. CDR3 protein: CASAMTGEYETQYF. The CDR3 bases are TGTGCCAGCGCAATGACAGGGGAGTACGAGACCCAGTACTTC. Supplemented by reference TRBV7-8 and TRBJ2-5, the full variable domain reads GAGVSQSPRYKVAKRGQDVALRCDPISGHVSLFWYQQALGQGPEFLTYFQNEAQLDKSGLPSDRFFAERPEGSVSTLKIQRTQQEDSAVYLCASAMTGEYETQYFGPGTRLLVL.

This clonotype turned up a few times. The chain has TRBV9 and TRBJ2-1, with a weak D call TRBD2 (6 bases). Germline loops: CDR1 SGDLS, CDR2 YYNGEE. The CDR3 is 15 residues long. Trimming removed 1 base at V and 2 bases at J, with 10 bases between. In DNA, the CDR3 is TGTGCCAGCAGCGTAACGGAGGGCACCTACAATGAGCAGTTCTTC. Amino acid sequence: CASSVTEGTYNEQFF. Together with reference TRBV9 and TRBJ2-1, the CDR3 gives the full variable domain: DSGVTQTPKHLITATGQRVTLRCSPRSGDLSVYWYQQSLDQGLQFLIQYYNGEERAKGNILERFSAQQFPDLHSELNLSSLELGDSALYFCASSVTEGTYNEQFFGPGTRLTVL.

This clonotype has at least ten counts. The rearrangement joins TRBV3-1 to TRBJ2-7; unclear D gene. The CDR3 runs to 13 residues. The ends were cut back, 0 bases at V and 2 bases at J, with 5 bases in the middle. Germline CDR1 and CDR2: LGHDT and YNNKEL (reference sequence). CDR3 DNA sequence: TGTGCCAGCAGCCAAGACAGAGCCTACGAGCAGTACTTC. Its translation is CASSQDRAYEQYF.

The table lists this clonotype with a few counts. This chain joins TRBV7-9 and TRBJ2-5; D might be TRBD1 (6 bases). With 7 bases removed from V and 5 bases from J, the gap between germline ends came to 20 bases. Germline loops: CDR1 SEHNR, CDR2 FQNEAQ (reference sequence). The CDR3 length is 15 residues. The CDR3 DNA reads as TGTGCCAGCACCCCAGGGGCAGTCAACGCGGAGACCCAGTACTTC. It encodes CASTPGAVNAETQYF.

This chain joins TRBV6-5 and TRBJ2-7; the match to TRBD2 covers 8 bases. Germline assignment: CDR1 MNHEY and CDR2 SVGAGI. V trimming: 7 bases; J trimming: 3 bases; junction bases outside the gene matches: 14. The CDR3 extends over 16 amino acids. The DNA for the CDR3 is TGTGCCAGCATCTACATAAGCGGGAGAGGGATCTACGAGCAGTACTTC. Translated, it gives CASIYISGRGIYEQYF.

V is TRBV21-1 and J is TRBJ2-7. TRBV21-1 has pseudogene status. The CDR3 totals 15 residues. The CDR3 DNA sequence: TGTGCCAGCAGTCGAGCCCGGAGGAGGCTCTACGAGCAGTACTTC. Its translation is CASSRARRRLYEQYF.

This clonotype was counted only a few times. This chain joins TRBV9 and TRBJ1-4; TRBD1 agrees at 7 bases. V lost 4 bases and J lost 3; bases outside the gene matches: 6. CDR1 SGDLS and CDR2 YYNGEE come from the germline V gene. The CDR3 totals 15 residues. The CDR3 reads CASSPRDSSNEKLFF. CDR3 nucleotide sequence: TGTGCCAGCAGCCCCCGGGACAGCTCTAATGAAAAACTGTTTTTT.

CDR3 DNA: TGTGCCAGCACCAACACAGGGTTTCAGCCCCAGCATTTT. This sequence encodes CASTNTGFQPQHF. The rearrangement links TRBV12-3 or TRBV12-4 to TRBJ1-5, with TRBD1 as a possible D gene (6 bases). V was pared by 7 bases and J by 6 bases, with 13 bases between. CDR3 length equals 13 residues.

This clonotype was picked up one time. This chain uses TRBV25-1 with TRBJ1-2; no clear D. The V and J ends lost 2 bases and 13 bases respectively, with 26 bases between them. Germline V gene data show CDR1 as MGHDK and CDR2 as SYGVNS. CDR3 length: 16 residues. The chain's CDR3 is CASSEVFWVPLNFCTF. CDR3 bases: TGTGCCAGCAGTGAAGTCTTTTGGGTCCCGTTAAATTTCTGCACCTTC.